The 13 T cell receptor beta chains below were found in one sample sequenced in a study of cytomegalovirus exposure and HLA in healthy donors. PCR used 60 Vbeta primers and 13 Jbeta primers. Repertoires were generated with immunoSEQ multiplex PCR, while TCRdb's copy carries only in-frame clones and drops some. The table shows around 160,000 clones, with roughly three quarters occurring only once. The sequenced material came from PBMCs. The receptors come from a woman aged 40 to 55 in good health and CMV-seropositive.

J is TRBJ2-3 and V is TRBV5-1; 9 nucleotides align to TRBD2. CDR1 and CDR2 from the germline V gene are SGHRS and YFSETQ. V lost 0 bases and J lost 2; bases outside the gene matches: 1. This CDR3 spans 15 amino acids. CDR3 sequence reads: CASSLERGATDTQYF. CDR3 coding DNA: TGCGCCAGCAGCTTGGAGCGGGGGGCCACAGATACGCAGTATTTT.

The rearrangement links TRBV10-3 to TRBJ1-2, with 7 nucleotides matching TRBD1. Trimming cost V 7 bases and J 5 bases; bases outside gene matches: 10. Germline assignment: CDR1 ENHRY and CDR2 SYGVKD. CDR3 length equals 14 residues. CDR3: CAITPDRVRYGYTF. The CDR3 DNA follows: TGTGCCATCACCCCAGACAGGGTTCGGTATGGCTACACCTTC.

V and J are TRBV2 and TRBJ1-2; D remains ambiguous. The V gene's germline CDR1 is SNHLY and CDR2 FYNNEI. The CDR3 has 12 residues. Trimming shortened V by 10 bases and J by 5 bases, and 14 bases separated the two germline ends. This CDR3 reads CATQSNSYGYTF. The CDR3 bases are TGTGCCACCCAGTCGAACAGTTATGGCTACACCTTC.

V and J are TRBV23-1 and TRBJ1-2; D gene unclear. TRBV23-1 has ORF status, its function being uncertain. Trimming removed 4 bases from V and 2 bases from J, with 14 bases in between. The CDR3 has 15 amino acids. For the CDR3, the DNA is TGCGCCAGCAGTCCGGTGCCTTGCGGCAACTATGGCTACACCTTC. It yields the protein CASSPVPCGNYGYTF.

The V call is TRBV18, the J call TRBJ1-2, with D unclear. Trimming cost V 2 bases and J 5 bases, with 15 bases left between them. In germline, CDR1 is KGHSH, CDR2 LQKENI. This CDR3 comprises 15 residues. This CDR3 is CASSPGPGSGYGYTF. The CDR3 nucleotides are TGTGCCAGCTCACCAGGTCCTGGCAGCGGGTATGGCTACACCTTC.

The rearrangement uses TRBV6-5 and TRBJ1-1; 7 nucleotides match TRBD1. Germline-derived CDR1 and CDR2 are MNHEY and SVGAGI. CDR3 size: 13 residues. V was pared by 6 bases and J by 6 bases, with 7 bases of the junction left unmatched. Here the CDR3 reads CASRRQGWPEAFF. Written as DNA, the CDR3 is TGTGCCAGCAGGAGACAGGGCTGGCCTGAAGCTTTCTTT.

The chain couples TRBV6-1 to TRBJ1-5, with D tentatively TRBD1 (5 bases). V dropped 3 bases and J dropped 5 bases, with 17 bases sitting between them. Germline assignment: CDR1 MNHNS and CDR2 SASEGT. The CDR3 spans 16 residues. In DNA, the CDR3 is TGTGCCAGCAGTGATCACCTCGGGGGTGGGGATCAGCCCCAGCATTTT. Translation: CASSDHLGGGDQPQHF.

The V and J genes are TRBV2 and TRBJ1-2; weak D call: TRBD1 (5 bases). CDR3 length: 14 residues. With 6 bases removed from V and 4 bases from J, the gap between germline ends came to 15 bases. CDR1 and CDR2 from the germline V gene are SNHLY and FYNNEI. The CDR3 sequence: CASRTATFGYGYTF. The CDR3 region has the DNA TGTGCCAGCAGGACAGCCACGTTTGGCTATGGCTACACCTTC. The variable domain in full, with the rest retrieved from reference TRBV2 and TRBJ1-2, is EPEVTQTPSHQVTQMGQEVILRCVPISNHLYFYWYRQILGQKVEFLVSFYNNEISEKSEIFDDQFSVERPDGSNFTLKIRSTKLEDSAMYFCASRTATFGYGYTFGSGTRLTVV.

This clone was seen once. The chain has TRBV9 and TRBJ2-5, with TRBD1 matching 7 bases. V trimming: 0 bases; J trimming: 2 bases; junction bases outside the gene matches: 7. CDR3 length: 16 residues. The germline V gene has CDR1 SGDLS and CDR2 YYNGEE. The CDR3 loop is CASSVDAGGIQETQYF. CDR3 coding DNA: TGTGCCAGCAGCGTAGATGCAGGGGGTATACAAGAGACCCAGTACTTC.

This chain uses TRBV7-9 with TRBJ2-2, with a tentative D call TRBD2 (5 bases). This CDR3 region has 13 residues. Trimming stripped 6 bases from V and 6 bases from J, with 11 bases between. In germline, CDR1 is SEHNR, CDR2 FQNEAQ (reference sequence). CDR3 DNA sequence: TGTGCCAGCAGTAACCAGAGGGCCGGGGAGCTGTTTTTT. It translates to CASSNQRAGELFF.

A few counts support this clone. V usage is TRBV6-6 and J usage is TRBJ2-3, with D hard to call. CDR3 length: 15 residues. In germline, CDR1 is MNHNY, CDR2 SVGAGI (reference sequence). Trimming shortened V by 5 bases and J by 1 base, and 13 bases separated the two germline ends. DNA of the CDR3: TGTGCCAGCAGTCCACGTGACACCCGCACAGATACGCAGTATTTT. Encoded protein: CASSPRDTRTDTQYF.

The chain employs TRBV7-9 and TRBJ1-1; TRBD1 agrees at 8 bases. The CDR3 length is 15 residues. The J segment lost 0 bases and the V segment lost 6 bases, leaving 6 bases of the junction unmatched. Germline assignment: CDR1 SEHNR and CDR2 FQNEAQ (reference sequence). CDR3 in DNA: TGTGCCAGCAGTTCACAGGGGGGGTTGAACACTGAAGCTTTCTTT. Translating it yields CASSSQGGLNTEAFF.

For the CDR3, the DNA is TGTGCCAGCACTTCGAGGCGGCCCCTCCACTTT. This encodes CASTSRRPLHF. V gene TRBV21-1 combines with J gene TRBJ1-6. TRBV21-1 is shown as a pseudogene. This CDR3 is 11 amino acids long.